Listed here are 7 T cell receptor beta chains from one sample, sequenced in a study of cytomegalovirus exposure and HLA in healthy donors. The primer mix had 60 Vbeta and 13 Jbeta primers. Profiling relied on immunoSEQ multiplex PCR, and the TCRdb table lists in-frame clones only, not all of them. The sample holds roughly 200,000 clones; 70% to 80% are singletons and the top ten take roughly 2.5%. The source material was PBMCs. These receptors were collected from a woman aged 55-75 years in good health and CMV-seropositive.

In this sample, this clone turned up once. A read error may account for a junction end that differs from germline. The V call is TRBV7-9, the J call TRBJ1-2, with a tentative D call TRBD1 (6 bases). This CDR3 contains 15 residues. Germline V CDR1 and CDR2: SEHNR, FQNEAQ (reference sequence). The CDR3 bases are TGTTCCAGCAGCTTAGGTCCGGACAGCTTCTATGGCTACACCTTC. Translated: CSSSLGPDSFYGYTF. Complete variable domain (other parts from reference TRBV7-9 and TRBJ1-2): DTGVSQNPRHKITKRGQNVTFRCDPISEHNRLYWYRQTLGQGPEFLTYFQNEAQLEKSRLLSDRFSAERPKGSFSTLEIQRTEQGDSAMYLCSSSLGPDSFYGYTFGSGTRLTVV.

This chain connects TRBV5-6 to TRBJ2-2; 7 nucleotides line up with TRBD2. The CDR3 has 16 amino acids. Germline-derived CDR1 and CDR2 are SGHDT and YYEEEE. Germline trimming cut 0 bases from V and 5 bases from J; bases unmatched to any gene: 7. The CDR3 DNA reads as TGTGCCAGCAGCTTGGACGGACTAGGGTATACCGGGGAGCTGTTTTTT. Translated, it gives CASSLDGLGYTGELFF.

The V call is TRBV4-3, the J call TRBJ2-1, with 7 bases identical to TRBD1. Trimming took 4 bases from V and 7 from J; bases not matched to a gene: 10. The CDR3 is made up of 15 amino acids. Germline V gene lookup returns CDR1 LGHNA and CDR2 YSLEER. The CDR3 DNA is TGCGCCAGCAGCCGAACAACCGGGACAGCAAATGAGCAGTTCTTC. Amino acids: CASSRTTGTANEQFF.

This clone was picked up one time. V gene TRBV4-2 combines with J gene TRBJ2-3; TRBD2 matches 12 bases. The CDR3 covers 19 residues. V shed 8 bases and J 2 bases; nucleotides not matched to a gene: 17. CDR1 LGHNA and CDR2 YNFKEQ come from the germline V gene. CDR3 amino acids: CASQLRLAGGLEDTDTQYF. CDR3 sequence (DNA): TGTGCCAGCCAACTGAGGCTAGCGGGGGGGCTGGAGGACACAGATACGCAGTATTTT.

This clone is a singleton in its sample. The junction differs from germline at one of its ends, possibly a read error. The chain has TRBV10-3 and TRBJ1-6, with 7 bases aligning to TRBD1. This CDR3 region has 15 residues. CDR1 and CDR2 (germline): ENHRY, SYGVKD. CDR3 sequence: CATTRDSSYNPPLHF. CDR3 sequence (DNA): TGTGCCACCACCCGGGACAGCTCCTATAATCCACCCCTCCACTTT.

The rearrangement links TRBV27 to TRBJ1-2; TRBD1 matches at 9 bases. This CDR3 spans 16 amino acids. CDR1 MNHEY and CDR2 SMNVEV come from the germline V gene (reference sequence). Germline trimming cut 2 bases from V and 0 bases from J; bases unmatched to any gene: 4. CDR3 in amino acids: CASSLEGTGTNYGYTF. The CDR3 DNA sequence: TGTGCCAGCAGTTTAGAGGGGACAGGGACTAACTATGGCTACACCTTC.

The chain has TRBV6-4 and TRBJ2-1; 7 positions match TRBD2. The V and J ends lost 10 bases and 5 bases, in that order; junction bases with no gene match: 8. CDR1 and CDR2 (germline): MRHNA, SNTAGT. The CDR3 contains 13 residues. For the CDR3, the DNA is TGTGCCACCTCCGGGGCGGGAGACAATGAGCAGTTCTTC. Translation: CATSGAGDNEQFF.